The 29 T cell receptor beta chains in this list originate from one sample, sequenced in a study of T cells after yellow fever vaccination. TCRdb called the 5' RACE reads again in MiXCR, with one record for every CDR3 protein. The table has about 300,000 distinct CDR3 sequences, 8.7% seen once. The sequences come from CD4+ T cells sorted from PBMCs, collected 5 days after the yellow fever booster vaccination. All receptors derive from a man younger than 35 who received the YFV17D yellow fever vaccine.

This clonotype was counted ten times or more. V gene TRBV7-9 combines with J gene TRBJ1-1, with TRBD1 matching 7 bases. The CDR3 sequence is 16 residues long. The J segment lost 11 bases and the V segment lost 3 bases, leaving 18 bases of the junction unmatched. Germline-derived CDR1 and CDR2 are SEHNR and FQNEAQ (reference sequence). The CDR3 region is CASSFLFPTGVLLAFF. CDR3 DNA sequence: TGTGCCAGCAGCTTTCTATTTCCCACAGGGGTCTTGCTTGCTTTCTTT.

A few counts support this clonotype. The chain is built from TRBV4-1 and TRBJ2-3; D is ambiguous. The CDR3 length is 17 residues. Germline V lookup: CDR1 MGHRA, CDR2 YSYEKL. The V end lost 4 bases, the J end lost 2 bases, and 19 bases lay between the germline ends. CDR3 sequence: CASSPNSGQTPTDTQYF. DNA of the CDR3: TGCGCCAGCAGCCCCAACTCCGGGCAGACTCCCACAGATACGCAGTATTTT.

This clonotype was counted between two and nine times. V usage is TRBV24-1 and J usage is TRBJ1-5; possible D gene TRBD1, 5 bases. The germline V gene has CDR1 KGHDR and CDR2 SFDVKD. V was trimmed by 4 bases and J by 3 bases, leaving 15 bases between them. This CDR3 is built from 16 residues. In DNA form, the CDR3 reads TGTGCCACCAGTGAGGGGGGTGCAGGTACCAATCAGCCCCAGCATTTT. The encoded protein is CATSEGGAGTNQPQHF.

This clonotype occurred a few times. The chain employs TRBV12-3 or TRBV12-4 and TRBJ2-5; D gene unclear. V was shortened by 3 bases and J by 1 base, with 9 bases between the two germline ends. This CDR3 is built from 14 residues. CDR3 bases: TGTGCCAGCAGTTTTGGTGTCAGCCAAGAGACCCAGTACTTC. This translates into CASSFGVSQETQYF.

This clonotype occurred many times. The genes are TRBV5-5 and TRBJ2-2; TRBD1 aligns across 10 bases. J was trimmed by 4 bases and V by 4 bases; bases with no gene match: 7. The CDR3 spans 16 residues. Germline loops: CDR1 SGHKS, CDR2 YYEKEE (reference sequence). The CDR3 nucleotides are TGTGCCAGCAGCCATCTTGGACAGGGGGTCACCGGGGAGCTGTTTTTT. Its protein is CASSHLGQGVTGELFF. The full variable domain, with the rest looked up from reference TRBV5-5 and TRBJ2-2, is DAGVTQSPTHLIKTRGQQVTLRCSPISGHKSVSWYQQVLGQGPQFIFQYYEKEERGRGNFPDRFSARQFPNYSSELNVNALLLGDSALYLCASSHLGQGVTGELFFGEGSRLTVL.

The table lists this clonotype with a few counts. DNA of the CDR3: TGTGCCAGCAGTTCCTTCGGGGGGGCCCTGGAGACCCAGTACTTC. It yields the protein CASSSFGGALETQYF. The chain joins TRBV6-2 or TRBV6-3 to TRBJ2-5; 8 positions agree with TRBD2. The germline CDR1 and CDR2 sequences are MNHEY and SVGEGT. CDR3 length equals 15 residues. The V and J ends lost 4 bases and 5 bases, in that order; junction bases with no gene match: 9.

This chain uses TRBV24-1 with TRBJ2-1; D may match TRBD1 or TRBD2 (5 bases each). The CDR3 spans 15 residues. V dropped 2 bases and J dropped 8 bases, with 15 bases sitting between them. Germline V CDR1 and CDR2: KGHDR, SFDVKD. CDR3 protein: CATSDYLGASHEQFF. The CDR3 nucleotides are TGTGCCACCAGTGATTATCTCGGGGCCTCACATGAGCAGTTCTTC.

This clonotype was seen a few times. This chain connects TRBV20-1 to TRBJ2-3, with a possible D match to TRBD1 (6 bases). The CDR3 length is 15 residues. V was cut by 0 bases and J by 5 bases, with 15 bases left in between. Germline V gene data show CDR1 as DFQATT and CDR2 as SNEGSKA (reference sequence). CDR3 nucleotide sequence: TGCAGTGCTAGAGATTCCTGGGGGCAGCGAGATACGCAGTATTTT. This translates into CSARDSWGQRDTQYF.

This clonotype has more than one count but fewer than ten. V and J are TRBV5-1 and TRBJ2-2; perhaps TRBD2 as D (5 bases). The CDR3 covers 14 residues. Per germline, CDR1 SGHRS and CDR2 YFSETQ. Trimming cost V 7 bases and J 0 bases, with 10 bases left between them. The CDR3 nucleotides read TGCGCCAGCCGGGGAGTAGCGAACACCGGGGAGCTGTTTTTT. Translated, it gives CASRGVANTGELFF.

In its sample, this clonotype was seen many times. The V and J genes are TRBV11-2 and TRBJ2-3, with a tentative D call TRBD2 (5 bases). Trimming left V 4 bases short and J 7 bases short, with 9 bases between. This CDR3 spans 12 amino acids. Germline-derived CDR1 and CDR2 are SGHAT and FQNNGV. The CDR3 DNA reads as TGTGCCAGCAGCTCCGGACTTTATACGCAGTATTTT. Translation: CASSSGLYTQYF.

This clonotype appeared a few times. J is TRBJ2-3 and V is TRBV4-2; 9 nucleotides align to TRBD1. The CDR3 has 17 amino acids. V was pared by 6 bases and J by 3 bases, with 13 bases of the junction left unmatched. Germline CDR1 reads LGHNA; CDR2 reads YNFKEQ. The DNA of the CDR3 is TGTGCCAGCAGTCAATTAAACAGGGGGCAGGGGACAGATACGCAGTATTTT. This gives the protein CASSQLNRGQGTDTQYF.

This clonotype showed up just a few times. The chain is built from TRBV6-5 and TRBJ2-7; TRBD1 matches at 12 bases. Germline V gene data show CDR1 as MNHEY and CDR2 as SVGAGI. Germline trimming cut 3 bases from V and 5 bases from J; bases unmatched to any gene: 5. The CDR3 runs to 15 residues. CDR3 nucleotides: TGTGCCAGCAGTTATACGGGGACAGGGGGCAACGAGCAGTACTTC. It codes for CASSYTGTGGNEQYF.

This clonotype has more than one count but fewer than ten. J is TRBJ2-1 and V is TRBV4-2; D is ambiguous. CDR1 is LGHNA, CDR2 YNFKEQ, per germline. The CDR3 runs 13 residues. V was pared by 0 bases and J by 7 bases, with 7 bases between. The CDR3 loop is CASSQDSRNEQFF. As DNA, the CDR3 is TGTGCCAGCAGCCAAGATTCTAGGAATGAGCAGTTCTTC.

The chain employs TRBV9 and TRBJ2-3, with 8 bases lining up with TRBD2. With V trimmed by 3 bases and J by 6 bases, 12 bases remained unmatched. This CDR3 region has 16 residues. Per germline, CDR1 SGDLS and CDR2 YYNGEE. The CDR3: CASSANGLARGDTQYF. CDR3 sequence (DNA): TGTGCCAGCAGCGCTAACGGACTAGCTAGGGGGGATACGCAGTATTTT. The full variable domain, its missing parts supplied by reference TRBV9 and TRBJ2-3, is DSGVTQTPKHLITATGQRVTLRCSPRSGDLSVYWYQQSLDQGLQFLIQYYNGEERAKGNILERFSAQQFPDLHSELNLSSLELGDSALYFCASSANGLARGDTQYFGPGTRLTVL.

This clonotype was counted a few times. The J gene is TRBJ2-5, the V gene TRBV3-1; D uncertain. Trimming removed 2 bases at V and 1 base at J, with 11 bases between. Germline V gene lookup returns CDR1 LGHDT and CDR2 YNNKEL (reference sequence). The CDR3 has 15 residues. This chain's CDR3 is CASSQYGVIQETQYF. The CDR3, as DNA: TGTGCCAGCAGCCAATACGGTGTGATCCAAGAGACCCAGTACTTC.

The chain joins TRBV20-1 to TRBJ2-1; D remains unclear. V gave up 7 bases and J gave up 4 bases, with 14 bases separating them. This CDR3 is built from 13 residues. Looked up from germline, CDR1 is DFQATT and CDR2 is SNEGSKA (reference sequence). This CDR3 reads CSVPSRVYNEQFF. The CDR3 nucleotides read TGCAGTGTTCCGAGTCGGGTTTACAATGAGCAGTTCTTC.

This clonotype was seen repeatedly, ten times or more. This chain joins TRBV20-1 and TRBJ1-4, with D possibly TRBD1 on 5 matching bases. V lost 7 bases and J 10 bases, leaving 22 bases between the germline ends. CDR1 and CDR2 (germline): DFQATT, SNEGSKA (reference sequence). This CDR3 contains 14 residues. DNA of the CDR3: TGCAGTGTCTCACCACCGGTAGGGGTGCGAAAACTGTTTTTT. It encodes CSVSPPVGVRKLFF.

This clonotype was seen a handful of times. This chain connects TRBV6-1 to TRBJ1-2, with a weak D call TRBD1 (5 bases). The V gene lost 6 bases and the J gene lost 8 bases, with 13 bases spanning the gap. Per germline, CDR1 MNHNS and CDR2 SASEGT. CDR3 length equals 12 residues. CDR3 amino acids: CASSLQEWGYTF. The CDR3 DNA sequence: TGTGCCAGCAGCCTACAGGAGTGGGGCTACACCTTC.

The V gene is TRBV9, the J gene TRBJ2-3; 7 nucleotides match TRBD1. The CDR3 sequence is 17 residues long. Germline-derived CDR1 and CDR2 are SGDLS and YYNGEE. The V segment lost 0 bases and the J segment 2 bases; nucleotides outside the gene matches: 9. The CDR3 loop is CASSVATRGRNTDTQYF. The CDR3 nucleotides read TGTGCCAGCAGCGTAGCTACTAGGGGGCGCAACACAGATACGCAGTATTTT.

The chain uses TRBV7-9 and TRBJ2-1; D not resolved. In germline, CDR1 is SEHNR, CDR2 FQNEAQ (reference sequence). This CDR3 spans 14 amino acids. Trimming removed 4 bases from V and 6 bases from J, with 13 bases in between. CDR3 sequence: CASSSYEPANEQFF. CDR3 sequence (DNA): TGTGCCAGCAGCTCCTACGAGCCTGCCAATGAGCAGTTCTTC.

The rearrangement uses TRBV28 and TRBJ2-1; perhaps D is TRBD1 or TRBD2 (5 bases each). Germline assignment: CDR1 MDHEN and CDR2 SYDVKM. There are 16 residues in the CDR3. Trimming took 1 base from V and 4 from J, leaving 14 bases between them. The CDR3 reads CASSLYGASVYNEQFF. CDR3 nucleotide sequence: TGTGCCAGCAGTTTATACGGGGCAAGCGTGTACAATGAGCAGTTCTTC.

The table lists this clonotype with a few counts. The chain combines TRBV12-3 or TRBV12-4 with TRBJ2-1; TRBD2 matches at 10 bases. V lost 7 bases to trimming and J lost 8 bases; unmatched junction nucleotides: 5. The CDR3 has 13 amino acids. The CDR3 DNA reads TGTGCCAGCAATAGCGGGGGGCCATATGAGCAGTTCTTC. Protein sequence: CASNSGGPYEQFF.

The chain links TRBV6-2 or TRBV6-3 to TRBJ2-3, with a tentative D call TRBD1 (5 bases). Germline values: CDR1 MNHEY, CDR2 SVGEGT. The CDR3 covers 15 residues. V lost 7 bases to trimming and J lost 0 bases, with 14 bases between them. CDR3 bases: TGTGCCAGCACATCGGGCAGGGCTAGCACAGATACGCAGTATTTT. Its translation: CASTSGRASTDTQYF.

This clonotype appeared a few times. The chain is built from TRBV9 and TRBJ2-3; the D is unclear. Germline CDR1 SGDLS, CDR2 YYNGEE. CDR3 length equals 14 residues. Between the trimmed V and J ends, which lost 2 bases and 0 bases, there was a span of 7 bases. CDR3 nucleotide sequence: TGTGCCAGCAGCGTCGCTGATAGCACAGATACGCAGTATTTT. This sequence encodes CASSVADSTDTQYF.

V and J are TRBV5-1 and TRBJ2-2, with a possible D match to TRBD1 (5 bases). V lost 4 bases and J 5 bases, leaving 12 bases between the germline ends. The CDR3 length is 14 residues. CDR1 and CDR2 from the germline V gene are SGHRS and YFSETQ. In nucleotides, the CDR3 is TGCGCCAGCAGCGCCTACAGGTCTACCGGGGAGCTGTTTTTT. Translating it yields CASSAYRSTGELFF.

In this sample, this clonotype turned up a few times. The chain couples TRBV12-3 or TRBV12-4 to TRBJ2-5; 7 positions agree with TRBD2. The V gene end was trimmed by 5 bases and the J gene end by 2 bases; junction bases not matched to a gene: 5. The CDR3 loop spans 14 amino acids. The CDR3 sequence: CASSGSGVQETQYF. CDR3 bases: TGTGCCAGCAGTGGGAGCGGGGTTCAAGAGACCCAGTACTTC.

The rearrangement joins TRBV12-3 or TRBV12-4 to TRBJ1-5, with a weak D call TRBD1 (6 bases). V was trimmed by 6 bases and J by 7 bases, leaving 10 bases between them. The CDR3 runs 12 residues. The CDR3 DNA follows: TGTGCCAGCAGCCCGAGGGGGCAGCCCCAGCATTTT. As protein: CASSPRGQPQHF.

The table lists this clonotype with many counts. J is TRBJ1-2 and V is TRBV7-8; perhaps TRBD1 as D (5 bases). Per germline, CDR1 SGHVS and CDR2 FQNEAQ. V was cut by 4 bases and J by 5 bases, with 11 bases left in between. This CDR3 has 13 amino acids. DNA of the CDR3: TGTGCCAGCAGCTATGGGACTGATTATGGCTACACCTTC. The encoded protein is CASSYGTDYGYTF.

This clonotype came up many times. The chain combines TRBV5-1 with TRBJ2-1; D is perhaps TRBD1 (7 bases). The CDR3 is made up of 18 amino acids. V was shortened by 3 bases and J by 0 bases, with 19 bases between the two germline ends. Germline CDR1 SGHRS, CDR2 YFSETQ. CDR3 DNA sequence: TGCGCCAGCAGCTGGGGTTGGGGCGGGACAGACTCCTACAATGAGCAGTTCTTC. Encoded protein: CASSWGWGGTDSYNEQFF.